These T cell receptor beta chains were read from a single sample in a study of shared clonotypes between healthy human individuals. Method: immunoSEQ multiplex PCR; TCRdb's copy keeps in-frame clones and lacks some. The sample includes millions of clones, about 92% seen only once; the top ten take roughly 1.8%. Sequenced material: naive CD8+ T cells from PBMCs. Source of these receptors: a man in his late teens or twenties in good health. Some clones in this sample may be carry-over from other donors' samples. Each CDR3 is given with its conserved first and last residue. A D gene is named only where the DNA matches it firmly. Part of the rows lack a size; the others show once, few, many or a class for expanded clones.

J gene: TRBJ1-1
clone size: .
V gene: TRBV28
D gene: TRBD1
CDR3 protein: CASSDRDRGFRNTEAFF
CDR3 DNA: TGTGCCAGCAGTGACCGGGACAGGGGTTTTAGGAACACTGAAGCTTTCTTT

J gene: TRBJ2-7
clone size: .
V gene: TRBV5-1
D gene: .
CDR3 protein: CASSLSGTQTEQYF
CDR3 DNA: TGCGCCAGCAGCTTATCCGGGACTCAGACCGAGCAGTACTTC

J gene: TRBJ2-7
clone size: .
V gene: TRBV15
D gene: .
CDR3 protein: CATRGAGFYEQYF
CDR3 DNA: TGTGCCACCAGGGGGGCAGGATTCTACGAGCAGTACTTC

J gene: TRBJ2-2
clone size: .
V gene: TRBV11-2
D gene: TRBD2
CDR3 protein: CASSFFAGVKTGELFF
CDR3 DNA: TGTGCCAGCAGCTTTTTCGCGGGAGTAAAGACCGGGGAGCTGTTTTTT

J gene: TRBJ2-3
clone size: once
V gene: TRBV18
D gene: TRBD2
CDR3 protein: CASSPDFPGTSGRGDTQYF
CDR3 DNA: TGTGCCAGCTCACCAGACTTTCCAGGGACTAGCGGAAGGGGAGATACGCAGTATTTT

J gene: TRBJ2-7
clone size: .
V gene: TRBV27
D gene: .
CDR3 protein: CASSLDREYEQYF
CDR3 DNA: TGTGCCAGCAGTTTAGACAGAGAATACGAGCAGTACTTC

J gene: TRBJ2-4
clone size: .
V gene: TRBV15
D gene: TRBD1
CDR3 protein: CATSRDPPGTGWNIQYF
CDR3 DNA: TGTGCCACCAGCAGAGACCCACCCGGGACAGGGTGGAACATTCAGTACTTC

J gene: TRBJ2-4
clone size: few
V gene: TRBV27
D gene: TRBD1
CDR3 protein: CASSPRQGSDIQYF
CDR3 DNA: TGTGCCAGCAGTCCGCGACAGGGTTCGGACATTCAGTACTTC

J gene: TRBJ1-5
clone size: few
V gene: TRBV27
D gene: .
CDR3 protein: CASRTTGSNQPQHF
CDR3 DNA: TGTGCCAGCAGGACCACAGGGAGCAATCAGCCCCAGCATTTT

J gene: TRBJ2-7
clone size: once
V gene: TRBV27
D gene: .
CDR3 protein: CASSPTRPTLSSNEQYF
CDR3 DNA: TGTGCCAGCAGTCCCACCCGACCGACCTTGAGCAGCAACGAGCAGTACTTC

J gene: TRBJ2-1
clone size: once
V gene: TRBV9
D gene: .
CDR3 protein: CASSVAGRSSYNEQFF
CDR3 DNA: TGTGCCAGCAGCGTAGCTGGGCGGAGCTCCTACAATGAGCAGTTCTTC